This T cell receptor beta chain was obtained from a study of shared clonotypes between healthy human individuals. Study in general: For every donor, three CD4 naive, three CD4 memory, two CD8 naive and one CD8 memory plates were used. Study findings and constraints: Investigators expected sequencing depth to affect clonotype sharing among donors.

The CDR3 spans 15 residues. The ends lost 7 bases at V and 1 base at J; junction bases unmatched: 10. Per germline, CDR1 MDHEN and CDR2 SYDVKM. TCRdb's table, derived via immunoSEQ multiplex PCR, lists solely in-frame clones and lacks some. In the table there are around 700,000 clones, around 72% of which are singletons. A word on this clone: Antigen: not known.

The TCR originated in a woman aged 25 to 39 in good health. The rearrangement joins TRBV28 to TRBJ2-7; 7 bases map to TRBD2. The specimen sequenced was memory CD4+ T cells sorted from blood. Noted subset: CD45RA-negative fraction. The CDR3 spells CASTTFQGLSYEQYF. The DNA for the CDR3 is TGTGCCAGCACCACCTTTCAGGGACTATCCTACGAGCAGTACTTC.